These 22 T cell receptor beta chains originate from one sample sequenced in a study of blood T cells in healthy people across ages. Next came a second PCR, run for about 7 to 11 cycles, which used a sample-barcoded 5' primer along with a J-beta primer mix. TCRdb re-derived calls from the 5' RACE reads in MiXCR, one entry per CDR3 protein. The sample lists about 680,000 distinct CDR3 sequences; roughly 50% were seen once. The sequenced sample was blood. Receptor source: a woman aged 60-70 years in good health.

J is TRBJ2-7 and V is TRBV20-1; 10 bases are a match to TRBD2. V lost 3 bases to trimming and J lost 6 bases; unmatched junction nucleotides: 5. Germline V gene sequence: CDR1 DFQATT, CDR2 SNEGSKA (reference sequence). The CDR3 extends over 13 amino acids. The CDR3 DNA reads as TGCAGTGCTAGTCTAGCGGGAGTTTCCGAGCAGTACTTC. Protein product: CSASLAGVSEQYF.

This chain uses TRBV2 with TRBJ2-4, with 7 positions matching TRBD1. CDR1 is SNHLY and CDR2 is FYNNEI in the germline V gene. The CDR3 has 16 residues. V trimming: 5 bases; J trimming: 0 bases; junction bases outside the gene matches: 7. In nucleotides, the CDR3 is TGTGCCAGCAGTAGTTGGACAGGAGTAGCCAAAAACATTCAGTACTTC. Translating gives CASSSWTGVAKNIQYF.

This chain connects TRBV20-1 to TRBJ2-5, with 7 positions matching TRBD2. The assigned J gene may be wrong: the sequence end matches TRBJ2-7 better. CDR3 size: 14 residues. Looked up from germline, CDR1 is DFQATT and CDR2 is SNEGSKA (reference sequence). CDR3 residues: CSAARGGQPYEQYF. The CDR3 nucleotides are TGCAGCGCAGCGAGGGGAGGGCAGCCCTACGAGCAGTACTTC.

About this clonotype itself: Given a much more abundant clone one base away, this may be a read error. The chain recombines TRBV19 with TRBJ2-3, with 7 bases identical to TRBD2. The CDR3 covers 14 residues. The V segment lost 7 bases and the J segment 8 bases; nucleotides outside the gene matches: 12. Germline CDR1 reads LNHDA; CDR2 reads SQIVND (reference sequence). The CDR3 bases are TGTGCCAGTACAGGCGGGAGTTTAGGAGGTACGCAGTATTTT. It is translated as CASTGGSLGGTQYF.

For the CDR3, the DNA is TGTGCCAGCTCACGCAACCGGGACACCCAGCGGCAGTTCTTC. It specifies CASSRNRDTQRQFF. The gene calls are TRBV18 and TRBJ2-1, with a possible D match to TRBD1 (6 bases). There are 14 residues in the CDR3. V was cut by 4 bases and J by 12 bases, with 19 bases left in between. Germline assignment: CDR1 KGHSH and CDR2 LQKENI.

The V call is TRBV7-2, the J call TRBJ2-7, with TRBD1 matching 7 bases. Unmatched junction bases numbered 15, after V lost 5 bases and J lost 5 bases. Germline V gene data show CDR1 as SGHTA and CDR2 as FQGNSA. The CDR3 has 16 residues. CDR3 residues: CASSPSIRQGIHEQYF. DNA for the CDR3: TGTGCCAGCAGCCCCTCAATTCGACAGGGCATCCACGAGCAGTACTTC.

This clonotype was detected many times. J is TRBJ2-5 and V is TRBV29-1; D remains ambiguous. The CDR3 extends over 11 amino acids. V dropped 6 bases and J dropped 4 bases, with 9 bases sitting between them. Germline CDR1 is SQVTM and CDR2 is ANQGSEA. The CDR3 loop is CSVRPSETQYF. Here the CDR3 DNA reads TGCAGCGTCCGGCCGTCAGAGACCCAGTACTTC.

The chain links TRBV20-1 to TRBJ2-5; D possibly uses TRBD1 or TRBD2 (7 bases each). CDR3 length: 14 residues. The V end was cut by 6 bases, the J end by 4 bases, with 18 bases between. Germline-derived CDR1 and CDR2 are DFQATT and SNEGSKA (reference sequence). CDR3: CSAIGGGSGETQYF. The CDR3 DNA follows: TGCAGTGCCATAGGGGGCGGGAGTGGAGAGACCCAGTACTTC.

J is TRBJ2-5 and V is TRBV29-1; 13 bases align to TRBD2. With the DNA end fitting TRBJ2-7 better, the J assignment may be wrong. Germline V gene lookup returns CDR1 SQVTM and CDR2 ANQGSEA. The CDR3 runs to 13 residues. CDR3 nucleotides: TGCAGCGCGACTAGCGGGAGGTTATACGAGCAGTACTTC. It is translated as CSATSGRLYEQYF.

With respect to this clonotype: A much larger clone is a single base away; this may be a read error. V is TRBV11-2 and J is TRBJ2-1; no reliable D call. The CDR3 has 15 amino acids. Germline CDR1 reads SGHAT; CDR2 reads FQNNGV. Between the trimmed V and J ends, which lost 5 bases and 0 bases, there was a span of 11 bases. The CDR3 is CASSTTYNSYNEQFF. The CDR3 DNA reads as TGTGCCAGCAGCACGACTTATAACTCCTACAATGAGCAGTTCTTC.

This clonotype appeared a few times. The rearrangement uses TRBV5-6 and TRBJ2-5; 7 bases map to TRBD1. The CDR3 has 15 residues. Germline loops: CDR1 SGHDT, CDR2 YYEEEE. V shed 3 bases, J shed 4 bases, and the junction held 9 bases outside the gene matches. This chain's CDR3 is CASSSTGYPGETQYF. The CDR3 bases are TGTGCCAGCAGCTCGACAGGGTATCCTGGAGAGACCCAGTACTTC.

This clonotype was seen only a few times. This chain uses TRBV9 with TRBJ2-7, with D tentatively TRBD1 (6 bases). There are 14 residues in the CDR3. Germline V gene sequence: CDR1 SGDLS, CDR2 YYNGEE. V was shortened by 4 bases and J by 3 bases, with 14 bases between the two germline ends. This CDR3 reads CASSPQAGDYEQYF. Here the CDR3 DNA reads TGTGCCAGCAGCCCTCAGGCAGGGGACTACGAGCAGTACTTC.

The chain recombines TRBV24-1 with TRBJ2-1, with D perhaps TRBD1 or TRBD2 (5 bases each). There are 12 residues in the CDR3. The germline V gene has CDR1 KGHDR and CDR2 SFDVKD. The V end lost 6 bases, the J end lost 8 bases, and 10 bases lay between the germline ends. The CDR3 loop is CATSRQRDEQFF. The CDR3 bases are TGTGCCACCAGTCGACAGAGGGATGAGCAGTTCTTC.

This clonotype came up a few times. This chain joins TRBV5-5 and TRBJ1-4; D possibly corresponds to TRBD1 (6 bases). V lost 6 bases to trimming and J lost 4 bases, with 13 bases between them. The CDR3 is 14 residues long. Per germline, CDR1 SGHKS and CDR2 YYEKEE (reference sequence). CDR3 nucleotides: TGTGCCAGCACCACAGGGCCATATAATGAAAAACTGTTTTTT. This encodes CASTTGPYNEKLFF.

The chain employs TRBV28 and TRBJ2-7; D not certain. Germline CDR1 MDHEN, CDR2 SYDVKM. V lost 4 bases to trimming and J lost 0 bases, with 10 bases between them. The CDR3 contains 14 residues. DNA for the CDR3: TGTGCCAGCAGTTCAGGAGAAGGCTCCTACGAGCAGTACTTC. This sequence encodes CASSSGEGSYEQYF.

This clonotype was seen just once. The rearrangement joins TRBV6-4 to TRBJ2-3; TRBD2 might be the D (5 bases). Between the trimmed V and J ends, which lost 4 bases and 9 bases, there was a span of 14 bases. This CDR3 region has 13 residues. Germline values: CDR1 MRHNA, CDR2 SNTAGT. CDR3 amino acids: CASSGLPSGTQYF. In DNA form, the CDR3 reads TGTGCCAGCAGTGGGCTCCCAAGCGGAACGCAGTATTTT.

This clonotype has more than one count but fewer than ten. The V gene is TRBV20-1, the J gene TRBJ1-1, with D perhaps TRBD1 (5 bases). Germline lookup yields CDR1 DFQATT and CDR2 SNEGSKA (reference sequence). This CDR3 has 15 residues. The V gene lost 4 bases and the J gene lost 4 bases, with 19 bases spanning the gap. CDR3 region: CSAIYGAEEGTEAFF. The DNA of the CDR3 is TGCAGTGCTATTTATGGGGCAGAAGAGGGCACTGAAGCTTTCTTT.

The sample holds one count of this clonotype. V is TRBV7-9 and J is TRBJ2-3; D possibly corresponds to TRBD2 (5 bases). The CDR3 runs 14 residues. From germline, CDR1 is SEHNR and CDR2 FQNEAQ (reference sequence). Trimming shortened V by 5 bases and J by 5 bases, and 14 bases separated the two germline ends. The CDR3 region has the DNA TGTGCCAGCAGCACCGAGCGGAGCCGAGATACGCAGTATTTT. It specifies CASSTERSRDTQYF.

The chain links TRBV7-3 to TRBJ2-1; D remains ambiguous. Looked up from germline, CDR1 is SGHTA and CDR2 is FQGTGA. V was clipped by 5 bases and J by 5 bases, with 19 bases between them. The CDR3 sequence is 16 residues long. The DNA for the CDR3 is TGTGCCAGCAGCCCCTCTCCGGCTGTCGGGCACAATGAGCAGTTCTTC. Amino acid sequence: CASSPSPAVGHNEQFF.

This chain uses TRBV7-2 with TRBJ2-1; D unresolved. The V and J ends lost 2 bases and 10 bases respectively, with 12 bases between them. The CDR3 runs to 13 residues. In germline, CDR1 is SGHTA, CDR2 FQGNSA. The CDR3 nucleotides are TGTGCCAGCAGCTTACGCACATGGAGCGAGCAGTTCTTC. It is translated as CASSLRTWSEQFF.

The table lists this clonotype with a few counts. The chain joins TRBV2 to TRBJ2-7, with 9 bases fitting TRBD1. With 6 bases clipped from V and 0 bases from J, the junction kept 3 bases outside the gene matches. Germline CDR1 is SNHLY and CDR2 is FYNNEI. The CDR3 consists of 14 residues. The CDR3 DNA reads TGTGCCAGCAGGGGACAGGGAGACTCCTACGAGCAGTACTTC. Translating it yields CASRGQGDSYEQYF. Full variable domain (remainder filled in from reference TRBV2 and TRBJ2-7): EPEVTQTPSHQVTQMGQEVILRCVPISNHLYFYWYRQILGQKVEFLVSFYNNEISEKSEIFDDQFSVERPDGSNFTLKIRSTKLEDSAMYFCASRGQGDSYEQYFGPGTRLTVT.

This clonotype was observed a single time. The junction departs from the called germline gene at one end, perhaps through a read error. The rearrangement joins TRBV7-9 to TRBJ1-5, with 8 bases that match TRBD1. CDR3 length: 15 residues. From germline, CDR1 is SEHNR and CDR2 FQNEAQ (reference sequence). CDR3 residues: CASSPDRDRNQTQHF. CDR3 bases: TGTGCCAGCAGCCCGGACAGGGACCGCAATCAGACCCAGCATTTT.